The 12 T cell receptor beta chains reported below all come from one sample, sequenced in a study of blood T cell dynamics during melanoma immunotherapy. Time point denoted: week 3, after first cycle of checkpoint inhibitor. Produced via immunoSEQ multiplex PCR; TCRdb's table is partial and in-frame only. The table includes 8,500 to 14,000 clones, approximately 89% detected once. The sequencing used blood, collected from a patient treated with checkpoint blockade. The receptors shown here come from a human donor with melanoma.

This clone was found once. The chain couples TRBV10-3 to TRBJ2-3, with D perhaps given as TRBD1 or TRBD2 (7 bases each). In germline, CDR1 is ENHRY, CDR2 SYGVKD. Trimming stripped 8 bases from V and 4 bases from J, with 25 bases between. The CDR3 spans 17 residues. The CDR3 DNA is TGTGCCATCGGAAGGGGGGGAAGGACAGGCGTATCAGATACGCAGTATTTT. It is translated as CAIGRGGRTGVSDTQYF.

The chain couples TRBV6-6 to TRBJ2-7; D is perhaps TRBD2 (6 bases). Germline-derived CDR1 and CDR2 are MNHNY and SVGAGI (reference sequence). This CDR3 is 14 amino acids long. Trimming removed 2 bases at V and 3 bases at J, with 11 bases between. CDR3 coding DNA: TGTGCCAGCAGTTACGACGGAGGGAGCTACGAGCAGTACTTC. Amino acid sequence: CASSYDGGSYEQYF.

This chain joins TRBV6-1 and TRBJ1-4; D ambiguous. CDR3 length: 14 amino acids. Trimming cost V 4 bases and J 1 base, with 7 bases left between them. Germline V gene sequence: CDR1 MNHNS, CDR2 SASEGT. The CDR3 sequence is CASSVRVTNEKLFF. CDR3 nucleotides: TGTGCCAGCAGTGTGAGGGTAACTAATGAAAAACTGTTTTTT.

The chain recombines TRBV28 with TRBJ2-3; D remains ambiguous. CDR1 and CDR2 from the germline V gene are MDHEN and SYDVKM. The CDR3 is 14 amino acids. V lost 1 base, J lost 0 bases, and 5 bases lay in between. CDR3: CASSLFGSTDTQYF. For the CDR3, the DNA is TGTGCCAGCAGTTTATTTGGCAGCACAGATACGCAGTATTTT.

This sequence joins TRBV7-6 and TRBJ2-7; TRBD1 agrees at 7 bases. J was trimmed by 2 bases and V by 5 bases; bases with no gene match: 3. CDR3 length equals 13 residues. Germline-derived CDR1 and CDR2 are SGHVS and FNYEAQ. This chain's CDR3 is CASSHQGAYEQYF. CDR3 sequence (DNA): TGTGCCAGCAGCCACCAGGGGGCCTACGAGCAGTACTTC.

V usage is TRBV5-4 and J usage is TRBJ2-2, with D possibly being TRBD2 (6 bases). V was trimmed by 7 bases and J by 0 bases, leaving 16 bases between them. CDR1 and CDR2 from the germline V gene are SGHNT and YYREEE (reference sequence). The CDR3 is made up of 16 amino acids. CDR3 bases: TGTGCCAGCGAGGCTAGCGTGACCGCGAACACCGGGGAGCTGTTTTTT. This codes for CASEASVTANTGELFF.

The rearrangement links TRBV5-6 to TRBJ1-2; D possibly corresponds to TRBD1 (6 bases). CDR3 length: 13 amino acids. Germline-derived CDR1 and CDR2 are SGHDT and YYEEEE. Trimming cost V 2 bases and J 3 bases, with 8 bases left between them. CDR3 DNA: TGTGCCAGCAGCTTTGGACAGCACTATGGCTACACCTTC. Protein: CASSFGQHYGYTF. The entire variable domain, with the rest obtained from reference TRBV5-6 and TRBJ1-2, is as follows: DAGVTQSPTHLIKTRGQQVTLRCSPKSGHDTVSWYQQALGQGPQFIFQYYEEEERQRGNFPDRFSGHQFPNYSSELNVNALLLGDSALYLCASSFGQHYGYTFGSGTRLTVV.

The rearrangement uses TRBV6-5 and TRBJ1-5; 11 bases line up with TRBD1. The CDR3 totals 14 residues. V lost 4 bases and J lost 6; bases outside the gene matches: 2. Germline loops: CDR1 MNHEY, CDR2 SVGAGI. The CDR3 region is CASSWGQGVQPQHF. The DNA for the CDR3 is TGTGCCAGCAGTTGGGGACAGGGGGTTCAGCCCCAGCATTTT.

J is TRBJ1-5 and V is TRBV6-5; possible D gene TRBD1, 6 bases. CDR1 and CDR2 from the germline V gene are MNHEY and SVGAGI. This CDR3 is built from 15 residues. Trimming left V 6 bases short and J 3 bases short, with 15 bases between. CDR3 nucleotide sequence: TGTGCCAGCAGGGCCGGGCGGGGGGCCAATCAGCCCCAGCATTTT. Translating it yields CASRAGRGANQPQHF.

The sample holds one count of this clone. The V gene is TRBV7-2, the J gene TRBJ2-5; 8 nucleotides line up with TRBD2. The CDR3 runs 15 residues. V lost 1 base and J lost 4; bases outside the gene matches: 5. CDR1 and CDR2 (germline): SGHTA, FQGNSA. CDR3: CASSLVGGAGETQYF. The CDR3 coding sequence is TGTGCCAGCAGCTTAGTCGGGGGGGCCGGAGAGACCCAGTACTTC.

The chain carries TRBV7-2 and TRBJ2-7, with a weak D call TRBD2 (7 bases). Trimming took off 1 base at V and 3 bases at J, with 10 bases between the two ends. CDR1 is SGHTA and CDR2 is FQGNSA in the germline V gene. The CDR3 spans 14 residues. DNA of the CDR3: TGTGCCAGCAGCTTAGGGAGGGGGGGCTACGAGCAGTACTTC. It encodes CASSLGRGGYEQYF.

CDR3 protein: CASTWASTTEAFF. The CDR3 DNA is TGTGCCAGCACCTGGGCTTCGACCACTGAAGCTTTCTTT. The rearrangement links TRBV5-6 to TRBJ1-1; D remains ambiguous. The CDR3 has 13 amino acids. V was trimmed by 6 bases and J by 4 bases, leaving 13 bases between them. From germline, CDR1 is SGHDT and CDR2 YYEEEE.